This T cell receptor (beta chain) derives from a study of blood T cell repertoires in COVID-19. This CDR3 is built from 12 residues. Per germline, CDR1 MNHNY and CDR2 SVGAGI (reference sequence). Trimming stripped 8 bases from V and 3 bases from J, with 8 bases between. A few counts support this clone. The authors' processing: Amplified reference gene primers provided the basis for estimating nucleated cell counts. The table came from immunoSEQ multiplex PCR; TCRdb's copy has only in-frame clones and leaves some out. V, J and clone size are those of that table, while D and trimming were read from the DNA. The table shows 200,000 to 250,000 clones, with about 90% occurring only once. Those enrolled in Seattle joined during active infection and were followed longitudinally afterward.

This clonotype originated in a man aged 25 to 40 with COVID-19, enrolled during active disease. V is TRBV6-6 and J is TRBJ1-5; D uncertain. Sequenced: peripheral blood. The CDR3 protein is CASAIDNQPQHF. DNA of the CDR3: TGTGCCAGCGCGATCGACAATCAGCCCCAGCATTTT.